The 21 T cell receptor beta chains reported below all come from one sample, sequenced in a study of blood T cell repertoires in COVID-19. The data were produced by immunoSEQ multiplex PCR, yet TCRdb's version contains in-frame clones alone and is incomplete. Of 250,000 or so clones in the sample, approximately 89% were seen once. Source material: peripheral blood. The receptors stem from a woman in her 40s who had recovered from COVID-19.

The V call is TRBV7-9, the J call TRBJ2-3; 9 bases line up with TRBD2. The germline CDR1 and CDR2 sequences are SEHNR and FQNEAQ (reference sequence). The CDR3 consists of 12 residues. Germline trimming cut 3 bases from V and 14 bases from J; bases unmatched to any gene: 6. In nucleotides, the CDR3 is TGTGCCAGCAGCTTTAGCGGGAGTAACCGGTATTTT. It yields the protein CASSFSGSNRYF.

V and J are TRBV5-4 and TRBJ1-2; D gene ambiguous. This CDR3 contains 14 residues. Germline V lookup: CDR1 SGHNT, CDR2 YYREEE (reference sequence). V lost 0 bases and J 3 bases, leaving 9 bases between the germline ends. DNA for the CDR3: TGTGCCAGCAGCTTGGTTTCAGTGGACTATGGCTACACCTTC. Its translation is CASSLVSVDYGYTF.

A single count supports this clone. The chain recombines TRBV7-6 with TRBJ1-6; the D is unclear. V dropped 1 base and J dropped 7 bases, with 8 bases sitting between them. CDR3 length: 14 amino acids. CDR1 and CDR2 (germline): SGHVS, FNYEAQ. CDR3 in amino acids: CASSLDSINSPLHF. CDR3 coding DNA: TGTGCCAGCAGCTTAGACAGCATAAATTCACCCCTCCACTTT. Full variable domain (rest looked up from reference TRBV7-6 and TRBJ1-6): GAGVSQSPRYKVTKRGQDVALRCDPISGHVSLYWYRQALGQGPEFLTYFNYEAQQDKSGLPNDRFSAERPEGSISTLTIQRTEQRDSAMYRCASSLDSINSPLHFGNGTRLTVT.

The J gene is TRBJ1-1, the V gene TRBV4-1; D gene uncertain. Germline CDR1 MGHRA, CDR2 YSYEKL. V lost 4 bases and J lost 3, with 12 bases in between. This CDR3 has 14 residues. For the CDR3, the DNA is TGCGCCAGCAGCCGCTGGGCCCCCGACACTGAAGCTTTCTTT. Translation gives CASSRWAPDTEAFF.

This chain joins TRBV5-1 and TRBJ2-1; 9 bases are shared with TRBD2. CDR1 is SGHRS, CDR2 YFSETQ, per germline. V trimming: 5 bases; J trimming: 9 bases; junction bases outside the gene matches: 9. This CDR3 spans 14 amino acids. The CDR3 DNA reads TGCGCCAGCAGTAGGGGCGGGAGGGAAGGTGAGCAGTTCTTC. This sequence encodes CASSRGGREGEQFF.

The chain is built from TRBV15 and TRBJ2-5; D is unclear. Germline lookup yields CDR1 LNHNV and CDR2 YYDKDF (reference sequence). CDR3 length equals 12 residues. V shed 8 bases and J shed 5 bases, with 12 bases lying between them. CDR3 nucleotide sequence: TGTGCCACCCTACCGTCCGGGGAGACCCAGTACTTC. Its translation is CATLPSGETQYF.

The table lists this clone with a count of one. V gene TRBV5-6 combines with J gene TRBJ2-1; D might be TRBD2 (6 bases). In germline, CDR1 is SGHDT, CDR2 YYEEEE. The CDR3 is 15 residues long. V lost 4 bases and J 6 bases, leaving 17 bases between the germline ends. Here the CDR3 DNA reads TGTGCCAGCAGCGTGGGGGGACTCCAGGTCAATGAGCAGTTCTTC. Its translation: CASSVGGLQVNEQFF.

CDR3 protein: CASSYDSSSYNEQFF. CDR3 nucleotides: TGTGCCAGCAGTTATGACAGCAGCTCCTACAATGAGCAGTTCTTC. This chain joins TRBV6-5 and TRBJ2-1; D might be TRBD1 (5 bases). CDR1 is MNHEY, CDR2 SVGAGI, per germline. This CDR3 contains 15 residues. V lost 3 bases to trimming and J lost 0 bases, with 9 bases between them.

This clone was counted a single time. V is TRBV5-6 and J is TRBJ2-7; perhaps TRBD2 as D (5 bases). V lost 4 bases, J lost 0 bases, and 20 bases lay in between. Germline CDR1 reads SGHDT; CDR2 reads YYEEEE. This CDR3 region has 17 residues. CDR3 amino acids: CASSGRPLPSGSYEQYF. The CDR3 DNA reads TGTGCCAGCAGCGGACGGCCCTTGCCCAGCGGCTCCTACGAGCAGTACTTC.

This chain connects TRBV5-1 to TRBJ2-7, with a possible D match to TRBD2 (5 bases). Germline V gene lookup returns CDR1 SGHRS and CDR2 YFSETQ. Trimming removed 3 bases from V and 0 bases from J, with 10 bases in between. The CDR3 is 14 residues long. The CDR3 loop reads CASSSTGSSYEQYV. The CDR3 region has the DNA TGCGCCAGCAGCTCGACTGGGAGCTCCTACGAGCAGTACGTC.

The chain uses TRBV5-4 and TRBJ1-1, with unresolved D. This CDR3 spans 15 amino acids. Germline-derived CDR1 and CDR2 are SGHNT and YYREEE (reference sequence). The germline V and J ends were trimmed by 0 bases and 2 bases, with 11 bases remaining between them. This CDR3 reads CASSLVFNTNTEAFF. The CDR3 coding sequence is TGTGCCAGCAGCTTGGTTTTTAACACAAACACTGAAGCTTTCTTT.

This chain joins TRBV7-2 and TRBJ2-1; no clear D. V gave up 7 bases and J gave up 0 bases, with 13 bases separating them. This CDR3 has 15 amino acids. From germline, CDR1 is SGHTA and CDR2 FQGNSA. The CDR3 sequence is CASTVDQVSYNEQFF. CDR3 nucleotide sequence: TGTGCCAGCACCGTGGATCAGGTCTCCTACAATGAGCAGTTCTTC.

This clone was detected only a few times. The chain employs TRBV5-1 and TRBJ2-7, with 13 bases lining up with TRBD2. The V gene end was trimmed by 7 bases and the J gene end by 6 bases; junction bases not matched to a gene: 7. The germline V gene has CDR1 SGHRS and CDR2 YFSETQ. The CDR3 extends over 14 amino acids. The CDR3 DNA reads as TGCGCCAGCGAAGCACTAGCGGGAGGGCGCGAGCAGTACGTC. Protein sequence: CASEALAGGREQYV.

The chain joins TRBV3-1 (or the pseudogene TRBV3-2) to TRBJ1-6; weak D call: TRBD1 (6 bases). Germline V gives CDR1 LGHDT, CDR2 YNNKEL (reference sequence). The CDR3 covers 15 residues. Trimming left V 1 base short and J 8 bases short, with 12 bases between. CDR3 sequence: CASSQASGVDSPLHF. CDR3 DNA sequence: TGTGCCAGCAGCCAAGCTTCAGGGGTTGATTCACCCCTCCACTTT.

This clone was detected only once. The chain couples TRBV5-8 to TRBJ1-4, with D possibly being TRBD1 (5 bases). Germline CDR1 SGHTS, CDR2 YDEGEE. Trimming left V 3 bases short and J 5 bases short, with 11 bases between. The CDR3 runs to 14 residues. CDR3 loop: CASSWQGLNEKLFF. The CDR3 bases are TGTGCCAGCAGCTGGCAGGGACTGAATGAAAAACTGTTTTTT.

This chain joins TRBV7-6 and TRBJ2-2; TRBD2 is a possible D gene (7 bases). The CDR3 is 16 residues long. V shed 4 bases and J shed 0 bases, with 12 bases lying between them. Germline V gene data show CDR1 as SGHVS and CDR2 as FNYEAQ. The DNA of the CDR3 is TGTGCCAGCAGCTCGGCGCGGGGGCCGAACACCGGGGAGCTGTTTTTT. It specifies CASSSARGPNTGELFF.

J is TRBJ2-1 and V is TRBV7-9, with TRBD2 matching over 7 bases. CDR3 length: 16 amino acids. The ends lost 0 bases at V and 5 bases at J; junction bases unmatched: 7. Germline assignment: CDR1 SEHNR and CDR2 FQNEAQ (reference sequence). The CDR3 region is CASSLAGTILNNEQFF. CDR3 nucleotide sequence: TGTGCCAGCAGCTTAGCTGGGACTATACTTAACAATGAGCAGTTCTTC.

CDR3 sequence: CASSQAGRVQYV. The CDR3 nucleotides are TGTGCCAGCAGCCAAGCGGGAAGGGTTCAGTACGTC. The chain uses TRBV14 and TRBJ2-7; TRBD2 might be the D (5 bases). This CDR3 is 12 amino acids long. Trimming left V 1 base short and J 10 bases short, with 11 bases between. Germline CDR1 is SGHDN and CDR2 is FVKESK.

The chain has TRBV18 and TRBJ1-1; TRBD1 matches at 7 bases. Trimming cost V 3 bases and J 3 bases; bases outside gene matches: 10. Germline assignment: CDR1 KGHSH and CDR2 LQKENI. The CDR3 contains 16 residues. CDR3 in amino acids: CASSPSARGIHTEAFF. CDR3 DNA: TGTGCCAGCTCACCCTCGGCCAGGGGGATACACACTGAAGCTTTCTTT. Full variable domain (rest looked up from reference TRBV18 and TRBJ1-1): NAGVMQNPRHLVRRRGQEARLRCSPMKGHSHVYWYRQLPEEGLKFMVYLQKENIIDESGMPKERFSAEFPKEGPSILRIQQVVRGDSAAYFCASSPSARGIHTEAFFGQGTRLTVV.

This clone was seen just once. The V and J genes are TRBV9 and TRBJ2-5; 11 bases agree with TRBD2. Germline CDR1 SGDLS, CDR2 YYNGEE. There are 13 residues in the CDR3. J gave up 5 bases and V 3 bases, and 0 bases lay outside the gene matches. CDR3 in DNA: TGTGCCAGCAGCGGACTAGCGGGGGAGACCCAGTACTTC. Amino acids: CASSGLAGETQYF. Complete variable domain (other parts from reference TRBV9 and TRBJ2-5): DSGVTQTPKHLITATGQRVTLRCSPRSGDLSVYWYQQSLDQGLQFLIQYYNGEERAKGNILERFSAQQFPDLHSELNLSSLELGDSALYFCASSGLAGETQYFGPGTRLLVL.

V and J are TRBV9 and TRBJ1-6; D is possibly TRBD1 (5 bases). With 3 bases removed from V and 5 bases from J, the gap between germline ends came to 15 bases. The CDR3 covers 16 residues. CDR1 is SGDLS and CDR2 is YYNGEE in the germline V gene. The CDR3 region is CASSALSGGNNSPLHF. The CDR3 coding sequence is TGTGCCAGCAGCGCTCTCTCGGGGGGAAATAATTCACCCCTCCACTTT.